The T cell receptor (beta chain) described here comes from a study of cytomegalovirus exposure and HLA in healthy donors. General study results and limits: According to the study, around 150 TCR beta chains were cytomegalovirus-associated. Three chains linked to CMV were shown in vitro to be specific for CMV antigens.

Only in-frame clones appear in the TCRdb table, and some are missing; sequencing was by immunoSEQ multiplex PCR. The sample shows fewer than 70,000 clones, 90% to 97% of them seen only once. Concerning this clone itself: Its antigen remains unknown.

V was cut by 3 bases and J by 6 bases, with 9 bases left in between. There are 12 residues in the CDR3. The germline V gene has CDR1 GTSNPN and CDR2 SVGIG (reference sequence). The chain has TRBV30 and TRBJ2-1; a possible D gene is TRBD2 (6 bases). This receptor was taken from a young man in good health and CMV-seronegative. Sequencing was done on a sample of PBMCs. The CDR3 sequence: CAWRPGGNEQFF. CDR3 DNA: TGTGCCTGGAGGCCCGGGGGCAATGAGCAGTTCTTC.